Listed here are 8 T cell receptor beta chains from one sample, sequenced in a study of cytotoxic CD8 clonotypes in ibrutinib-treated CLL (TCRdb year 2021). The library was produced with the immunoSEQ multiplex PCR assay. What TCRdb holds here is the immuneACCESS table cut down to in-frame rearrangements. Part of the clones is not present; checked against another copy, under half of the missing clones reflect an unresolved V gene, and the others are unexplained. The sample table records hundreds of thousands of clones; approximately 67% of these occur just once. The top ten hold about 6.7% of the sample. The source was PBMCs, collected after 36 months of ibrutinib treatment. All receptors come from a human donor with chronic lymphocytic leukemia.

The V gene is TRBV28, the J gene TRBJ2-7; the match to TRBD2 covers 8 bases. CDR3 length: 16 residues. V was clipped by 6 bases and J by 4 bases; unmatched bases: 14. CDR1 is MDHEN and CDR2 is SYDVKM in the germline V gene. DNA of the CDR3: TGTGCCAGCAGCCCCACCATCAGCGGGAGCTTTTACGAGCAGTACTTC. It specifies CASSPTISGSFYEQYF.

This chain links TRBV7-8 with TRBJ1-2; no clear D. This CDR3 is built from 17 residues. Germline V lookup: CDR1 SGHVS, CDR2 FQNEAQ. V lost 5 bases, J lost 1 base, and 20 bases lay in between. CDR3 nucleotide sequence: TGTGCCAGCAGCCCGACCCCCTTTGCGGCCCTTAACTATGGCTACACCTTC. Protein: CASSPTPFAALNYGYTF.

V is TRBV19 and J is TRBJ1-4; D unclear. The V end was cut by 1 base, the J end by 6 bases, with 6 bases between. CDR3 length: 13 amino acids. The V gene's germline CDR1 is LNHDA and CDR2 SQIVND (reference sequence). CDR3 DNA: TGTGCCAGTAGTATAGTTAGGGATGAAAAACTGTTTTTT. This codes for CASSIVRDEKLFF. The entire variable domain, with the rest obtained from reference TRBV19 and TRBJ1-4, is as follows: DGGITQSPKYLFRKEGQNVTLSCEQNLNHDAMYWYRQDPGQGLRLIYYSQIVNDFQKGDIAEGYSVSREKKESFPLTVTSAQKNPTAFYLCASSIVRDEKLFFGSGTQLSVL.

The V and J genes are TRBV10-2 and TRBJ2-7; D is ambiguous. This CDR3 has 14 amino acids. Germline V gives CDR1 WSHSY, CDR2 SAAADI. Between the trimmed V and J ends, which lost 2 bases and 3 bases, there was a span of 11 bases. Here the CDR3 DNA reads TGCGCCAGCAGTGAGGGCCAGACGTTCTACGAGCAGTACTTC. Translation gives CASSEGQTFYEQYF.

For the CDR3, the DNA is TGTGCCAGTAAGAATCCGGGGCTCGAGGGCGGGGAGCTGTTTTTT. This codes for CASKNPGLEGGELFF. This sequence joins TRBV27 and TRBJ2-2; D may be TRBD1 or TRBD2 (5 bases each). CDR1 and CDR2 (germline): MNHEY, SMNVEV (reference sequence). This CDR3 is built from 15 residues. V shed 9 bases and J shed 7 bases, with 21 bases lying between them.

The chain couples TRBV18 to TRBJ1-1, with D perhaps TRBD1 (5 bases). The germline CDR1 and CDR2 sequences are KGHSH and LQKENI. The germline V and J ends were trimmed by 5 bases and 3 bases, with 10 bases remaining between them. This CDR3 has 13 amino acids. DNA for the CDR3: TGTGCCAGCTCAACCCGAGGGGACACTGAAGCTTTCTTT. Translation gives CASSTRGDTEAFF.

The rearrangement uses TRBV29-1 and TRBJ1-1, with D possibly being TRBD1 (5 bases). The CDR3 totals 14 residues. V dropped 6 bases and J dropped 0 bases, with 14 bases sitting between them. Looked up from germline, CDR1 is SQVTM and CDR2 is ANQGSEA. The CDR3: CSVRDGLMNTEAFF. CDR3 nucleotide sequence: TGCAGCGTACGGGACGGACTGATGAACACTGAAGCTTTCTTT.

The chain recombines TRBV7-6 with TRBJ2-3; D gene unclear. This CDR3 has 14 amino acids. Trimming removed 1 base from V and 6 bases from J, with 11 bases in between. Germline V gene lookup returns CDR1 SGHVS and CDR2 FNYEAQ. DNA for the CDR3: TGTGCCAGCAGCTTAGTCGTGGGCCGGGATACGCAGTATTTT. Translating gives CASSLVVGRDTQYF.